This T cell receptor beta chain was sequenced during a study of PD-1 blockade in classical Hodgkin lymphoma. Sequencing was performed with immunoSEQ multiplex PCR; in TCRdb, only in-frame clones are kept and a portion is missing. The table shows about 7,600 clones, with approximately 71% occurring only once. This clone is a singleton in its sample. Antigen: not known. Following autologous stem cell transplantation, relapse occurred in every patient, and exposure to brentuximab vedotin varied. Out of thawed PBMCs, magnetic negative selection purified CD4+ T cells. The study, taken as a whole, reports: Repertoire differences lack defined causes, possibly disease activity or prior therapy. A significant rise in TCR diversity by C4D1 was seen for CD4+ but not CD8+ cells.

This CDR3 spans 16 amino acids. The V gene lost 0 bases and the J gene lost 4 bases, with 13 bases spanning the gap. Germline V lookup: CDR1 SGHRS, CDR2 YFSETQ. Sequencing used CD4+ T cells from blood, obtained at baseline. This receptor was identified in a human donor with classical Hodgkin lymphoma. This chain connects TRBV5-1 to TRBJ2-2; no clear D gene. CDR3 residues: CASSLDGGRGTGELFF. CDR3 DNA sequence: TGCGCCAGCAGCTTGGACGGCGGACGAGGCACCGGGGAGCTGTTTTTT. Using reference TRBV5-1 and TRBJ2-2 for the parts outside the CDR3, the full variable domain is KAGVTQTPRYLIKTRGQQVTLSCSPISGHRSVSWYQQTPGQGLQFLFEYFSETQRNKGNFPGRFSGRQFSNSRSEMNVSTLELGDSALYLCASSLDGGRGTGELFFGEGSRLTVL.